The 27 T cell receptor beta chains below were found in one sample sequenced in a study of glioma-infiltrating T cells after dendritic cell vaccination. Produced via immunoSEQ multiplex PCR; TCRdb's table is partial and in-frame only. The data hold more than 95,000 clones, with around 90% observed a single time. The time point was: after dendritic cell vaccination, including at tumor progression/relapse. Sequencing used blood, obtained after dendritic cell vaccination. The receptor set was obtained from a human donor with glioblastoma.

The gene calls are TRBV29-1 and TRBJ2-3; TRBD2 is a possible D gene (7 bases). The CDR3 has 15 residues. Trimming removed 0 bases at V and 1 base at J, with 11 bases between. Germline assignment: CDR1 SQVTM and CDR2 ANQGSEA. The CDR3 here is CSVEEMGGRTDTQYF. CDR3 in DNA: TGCAGCGTTGAAGAAATGGGGGGGCGCACAGATACGCAGTATTTT.

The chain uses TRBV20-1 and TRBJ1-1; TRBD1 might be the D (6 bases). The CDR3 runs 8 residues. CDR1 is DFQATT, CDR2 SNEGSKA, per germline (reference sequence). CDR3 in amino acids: CSGGGAFF. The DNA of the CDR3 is TGCAGCGGGGGGGGCGCTTTCTTT.

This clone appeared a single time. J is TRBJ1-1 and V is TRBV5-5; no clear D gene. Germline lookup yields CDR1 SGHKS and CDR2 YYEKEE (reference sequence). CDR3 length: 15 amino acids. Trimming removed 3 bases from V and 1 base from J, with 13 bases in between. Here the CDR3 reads CASSSLGRGNTEAFF. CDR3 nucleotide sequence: TGTGCCAGCAGCTCATTAGGCCGAGGGAACACTGAAGCTTTCTTT.

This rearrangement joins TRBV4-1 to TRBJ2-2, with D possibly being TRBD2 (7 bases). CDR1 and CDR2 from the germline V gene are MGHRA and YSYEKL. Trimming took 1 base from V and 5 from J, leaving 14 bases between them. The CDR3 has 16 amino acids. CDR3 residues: CASSQGRGGRTGELFF. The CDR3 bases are TGCGCCAGCAGCCAAGGAAGGGGGGGGAGAACCGGGGAGCTGTTTTTT.

In DNA form, the CDR3 reads TGTGCCAGTAGTACCTCGGTAGGGGTTTATGGCTACACCTTC. Translation: CASSTSVGVYGYTF. The chain combines TRBV19 with TRBJ1-2; weak D call: TRBD1 (5 bases). The CDR3 length is 14 residues. Trimming cost V 4 bases and J 5 bases, with 14 bases left between them. The germline V gene has CDR1 LNHDA and CDR2 SQIVND (reference sequence).

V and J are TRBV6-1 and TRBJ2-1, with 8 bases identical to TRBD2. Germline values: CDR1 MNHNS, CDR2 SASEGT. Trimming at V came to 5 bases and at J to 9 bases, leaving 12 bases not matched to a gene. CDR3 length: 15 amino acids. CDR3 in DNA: TGTGCCAGCAGTATCCTGGGACTAGTTGTCGGTGAGCAGTTCTTC. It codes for CASSILGLVVGEQFF.

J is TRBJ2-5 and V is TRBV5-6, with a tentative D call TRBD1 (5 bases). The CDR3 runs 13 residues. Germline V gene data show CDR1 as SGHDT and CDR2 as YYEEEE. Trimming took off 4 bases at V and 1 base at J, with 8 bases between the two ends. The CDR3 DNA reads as TGTGCCAGCAGCCCAGGGCCCCAAGAGACCCAGTACTTC. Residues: CASSPGPQETQYF.

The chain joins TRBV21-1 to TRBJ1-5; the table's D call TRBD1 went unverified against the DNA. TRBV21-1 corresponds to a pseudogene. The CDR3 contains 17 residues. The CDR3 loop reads CASSFPAGTEGDQPQHF. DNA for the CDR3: TGTGCCAGCAGCTTCCCCGCGGGGACAGAGGGGGATCAGCCCCAGCATTTT.

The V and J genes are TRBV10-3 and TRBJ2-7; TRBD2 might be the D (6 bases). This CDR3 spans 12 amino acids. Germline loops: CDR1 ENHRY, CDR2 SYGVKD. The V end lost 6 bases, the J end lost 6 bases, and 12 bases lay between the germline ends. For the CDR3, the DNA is TGTGCCATCAGCCGACTAGGGCCCGAGCAGTACTTC. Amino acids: CAISRLGPEQYF.

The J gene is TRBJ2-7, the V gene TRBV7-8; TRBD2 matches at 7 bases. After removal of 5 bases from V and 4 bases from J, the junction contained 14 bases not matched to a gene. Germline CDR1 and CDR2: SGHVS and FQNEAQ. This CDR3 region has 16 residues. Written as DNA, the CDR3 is TGTGCCAGCAGCCCAAGTGGGGCGGGAGCGGGGTACGAGCAGTACTTC. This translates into CASSPSGAGAGYEQYF.

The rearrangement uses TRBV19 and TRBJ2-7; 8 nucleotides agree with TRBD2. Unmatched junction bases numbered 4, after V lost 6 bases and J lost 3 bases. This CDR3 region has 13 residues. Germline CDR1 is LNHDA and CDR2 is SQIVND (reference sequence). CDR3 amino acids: CASRDGTSYEQYF. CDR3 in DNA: TGTGCCAGTAGGGACGGGACTAGCTACGAGCAGTACTTC.

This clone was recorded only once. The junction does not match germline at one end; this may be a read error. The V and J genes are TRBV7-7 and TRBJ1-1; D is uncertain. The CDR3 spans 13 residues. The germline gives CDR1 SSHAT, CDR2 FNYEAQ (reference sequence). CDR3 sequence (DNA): TGTGCTAGCAGCTACCCAGCAGGCACTGAAGCTTTCTTT. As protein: CASSYPAGTEAFF.

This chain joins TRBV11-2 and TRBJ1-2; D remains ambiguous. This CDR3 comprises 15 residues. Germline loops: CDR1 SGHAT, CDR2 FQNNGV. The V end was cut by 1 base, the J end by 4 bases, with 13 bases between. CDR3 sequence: CASSLGSAGVYGYTF. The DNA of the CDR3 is TGTGCCAGCAGCTTAGGTTCGGCAGGCGTCTATGGCTACACCTTC.

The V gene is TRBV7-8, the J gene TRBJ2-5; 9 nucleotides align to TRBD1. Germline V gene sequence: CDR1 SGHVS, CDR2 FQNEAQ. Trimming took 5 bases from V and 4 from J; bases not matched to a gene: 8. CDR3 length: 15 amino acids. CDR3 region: CASSPRDRVRETQYF. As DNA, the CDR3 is TGTGCCAGCAGCCCAAGGGACAGGGTTCGAGAGACCCAGTACTTC.

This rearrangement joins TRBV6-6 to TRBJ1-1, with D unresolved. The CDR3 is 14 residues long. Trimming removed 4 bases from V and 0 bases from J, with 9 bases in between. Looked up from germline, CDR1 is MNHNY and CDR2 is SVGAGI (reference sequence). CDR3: CASSSEGMNTEAFF. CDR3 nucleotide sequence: TGTGCCAGCAGTTCAGAGGGAATGAACACTGAAGCTTTCTTT.

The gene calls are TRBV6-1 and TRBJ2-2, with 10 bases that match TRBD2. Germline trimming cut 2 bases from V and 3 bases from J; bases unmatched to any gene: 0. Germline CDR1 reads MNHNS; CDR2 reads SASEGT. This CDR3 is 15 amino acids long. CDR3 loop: CASSELAGDTGELFF. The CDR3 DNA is TGTGCCAGCAGTGAACTAGCGGGGGACACCGGGGAGCTGTTTTTT.

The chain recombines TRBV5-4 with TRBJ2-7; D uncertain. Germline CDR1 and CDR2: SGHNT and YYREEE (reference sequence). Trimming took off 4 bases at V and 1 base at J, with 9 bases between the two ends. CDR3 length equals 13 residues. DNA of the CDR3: TGTGCCAGCAGCCCAGAAGTTTCCTACGAGCAGTACTTC. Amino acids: CASSPEVSYEQYF.

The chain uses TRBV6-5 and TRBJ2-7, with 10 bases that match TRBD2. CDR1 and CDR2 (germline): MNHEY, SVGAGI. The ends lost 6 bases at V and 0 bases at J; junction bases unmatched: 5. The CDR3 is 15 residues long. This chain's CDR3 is CASRRTSGNSYEQYF. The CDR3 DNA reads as TGTGCCAGCAGACGAACTAGCGGGAACTCCTACGAGCAGTACTTC.

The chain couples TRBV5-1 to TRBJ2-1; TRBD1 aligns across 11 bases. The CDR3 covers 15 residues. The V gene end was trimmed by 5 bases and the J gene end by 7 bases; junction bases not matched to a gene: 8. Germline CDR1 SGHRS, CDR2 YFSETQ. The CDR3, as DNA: TGCGCCAGCAGTACCGGGACAGGGGGGATTAATGAGCAGTTCTTC. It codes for CASSTGTGGINEQFF.

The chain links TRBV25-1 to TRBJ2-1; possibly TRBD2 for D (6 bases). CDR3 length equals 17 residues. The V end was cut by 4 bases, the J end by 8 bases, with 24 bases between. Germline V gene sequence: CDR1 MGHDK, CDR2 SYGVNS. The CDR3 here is CASSANVAGPWRDEQFF. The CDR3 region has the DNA TGTGCCAGCAGTGCTAATGTCGCAGGACCTTGGAGGGATGAGCAGTTCTTC.

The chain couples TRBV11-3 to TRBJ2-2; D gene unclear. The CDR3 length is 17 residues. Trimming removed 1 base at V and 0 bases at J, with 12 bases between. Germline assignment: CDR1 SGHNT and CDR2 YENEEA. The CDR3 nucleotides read TGTGCCAGCAGCTTAGGGGTGGAGTTCGCGAACACCGGGGAGCTGTTTTTT. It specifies CASSLGVEFANTGELFF.

In DNA form, the CDR3 reads TGCGCCAGCAGCCTCGAACTAGCGGGGGACAATGAGCAGTTCTTC. This sequence encodes CASSLELAGDNEQFF. The V call is TRBV4-1, the J call TRBJ2-1, with 11 bases that match TRBD2. The CDR3 loop spans 15 amino acids. With 4 bases clipped from V and 5 bases from J, the junction kept 4 bases outside the gene matches. Germline values: CDR1 MGHRA, CDR2 YSYEKL.

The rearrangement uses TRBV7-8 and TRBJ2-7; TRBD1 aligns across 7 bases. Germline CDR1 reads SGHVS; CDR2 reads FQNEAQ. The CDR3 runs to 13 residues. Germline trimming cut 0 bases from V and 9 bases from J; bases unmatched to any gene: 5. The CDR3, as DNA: TGTGCCAGCAGCTTAGCAGGACAGGTTCGGCAGTACTTC. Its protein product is CASSLAGQVRQYF.

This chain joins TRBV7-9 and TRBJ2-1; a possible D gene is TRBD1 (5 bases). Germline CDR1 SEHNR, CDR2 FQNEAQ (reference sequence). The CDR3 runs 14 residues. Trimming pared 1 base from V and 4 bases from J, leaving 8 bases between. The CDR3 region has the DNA TGTGCCAGCAGCTTAGTGACAGTTTACAATGAGCAGTTCTTC. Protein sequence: CASSLVTVYNEQFF. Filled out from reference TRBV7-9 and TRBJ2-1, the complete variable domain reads DTGVSQNPRHKITKRGQNVTFRCDPISEHNRLYWYRQTLGQGPEFLTYFQNEAQLEKSRLLSDRFSAERPKGSFSTLEIQRTEQGDSAMYLCASSLVTVYNEQFFGPGTRLTVL.

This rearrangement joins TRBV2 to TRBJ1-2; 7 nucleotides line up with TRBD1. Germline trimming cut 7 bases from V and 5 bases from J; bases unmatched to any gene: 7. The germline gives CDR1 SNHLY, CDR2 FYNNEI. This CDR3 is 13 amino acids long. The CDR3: CASTTGTEYGYTF. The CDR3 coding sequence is TGTGCCAGCACGACAGGGACTGAATATGGCTACACCTTC.

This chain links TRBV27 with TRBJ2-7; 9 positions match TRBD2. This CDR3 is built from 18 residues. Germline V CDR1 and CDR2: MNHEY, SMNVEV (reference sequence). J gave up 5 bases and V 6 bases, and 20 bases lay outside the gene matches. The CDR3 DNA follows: TGTGCCAGCAGATACTCTGGGGCTAGCGGGATGGGGCTCCACGAGCAGTACTTC. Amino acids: CASRYSGASGMGLHEQYF.

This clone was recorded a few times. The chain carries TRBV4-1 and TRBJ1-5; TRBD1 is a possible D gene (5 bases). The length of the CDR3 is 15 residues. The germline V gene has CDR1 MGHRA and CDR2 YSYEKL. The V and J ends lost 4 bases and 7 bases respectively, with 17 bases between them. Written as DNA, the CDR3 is TGCGCCAGCAGCCGAGGGACTTGGGGAATGCAGCCCCAGCATTTT. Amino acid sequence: CASSRGTWGMQPQHF.